Below are 24 T cell receptor beta chains sequenced from a single sample in a study of T cell responses to AZD1222 COVID-19 vaccine. Sequencing was performed with immunoSEQ multiplex PCR; in TCRdb, only in-frame clones are kept and a portion is missing. The sample has about 93,000 clones, 80% to 90% seen once; the top ten hold under 3%. The sample was peripheral blood, taken 28 days after the second AZD1222 dose. These receptors were obtained from an adult who received the AZD1222 COVID-19 vaccine.

The chain couples TRBV7-9 to TRBJ2-2; D uncertain. Germline CDR1 and CDR2: SEHNR and FQNEAQ (reference sequence). Trimming pared 1 base from V and 0 bases from J, leaving 6 bases between. This CDR3 spans 15 amino acids. This CDR3 reads CASSLGQTNTGELFF. CDR3 nucleotides: TGTGCCAGCAGCTTAGGGCAGACGAACACCGGGGAGCTGTTTTTT.

The CDR3 sequence is CASSLVEFLSEAFF. Written as DNA, the CDR3 is TGTGCCAGCAGCTTAGTGGAGTTCCTCTCTGAAGCTTTCTTT. The chain couples TRBV7-2 to TRBJ1-1; D not certain. Trimming left V 1 base short and J 6 bases short, with 12 bases between. Germline-derived CDR1 and CDR2 are SGHTA and FQGNSA. The CDR3 covers 14 residues.

This chain joins TRBV19 and TRBJ2-4, with 11 bases aligning to TRBD2. CDR3 size: 16 residues. Germline V lookup: CDR1 LNHDA, CDR2 SQIVND (reference sequence). The junction had 6 bases not matched to a gene; V was cut back by 4 bases and J by 4 bases. The CDR3 sequence: CASSTWASGRKNIQYF. DNA of the CDR3: TGTGCCAGTAGTACATGGGCTAGCGGGAGGAAAAACATTCAGTACTTC.

The V call is TRBV12-5, the J call TRBJ1-2; D may be TRBD1 (6 bases). Trimming pared 0 bases from V and 1 base from J, leaving 18 bases between. There are 18 residues in the CDR3. Germline loops: CDR1 LGHNT, CDR2 FRNRAP. CDR3: CASGLVPPVGQFNYGYTF. DNA for the CDR3: TGTGCTAGTGGTTTGGTACCCCCTGTAGGACAGTTTAACTATGGCTACACCTTC. The full variable domain, with the rest looked up from reference TRBV12-5 and TRBJ1-2, is DARVTQTPRHKVTEMGQEVTMRCQPILGHNTVFWYRQTMMQGLELLAYFRNRAPLDDSGMPKDRFSAEMPDATLATLKIQPSEPRDSAVYFCASGLVPPVGQFNYGYTFGSGTRLTVV.

This clone was observed once. The chain links TRBV3-1 (or the pseudogene TRBV3-2) to TRBJ2-5; no clear D. The CDR3 totals 12 residues. V lost 4 bases and J lost 2, with 5 bases in between. Germline-derived CDR1 and CDR2 are LGHDT and YNNKEL (reference sequence). This CDR3 is CASSPLQETQYF. The DNA of the CDR3 is TGTGCCAGCAGCCCCCTTCAAGAGACCCAGTACTTC.

V is TRBV18 and J is TRBJ2-1; D not certain. The germline V and J ends were trimmed by 3 bases and 3 bases, with 3 bases remaining between them. Germline V gives CDR1 KGHSH, CDR2 LQKENI. The CDR3 is made up of 12 amino acids. The CDR3 nucleotides read TGTGCCAGCTCACCTAACTACAATGAGCAGTTCTTC. This codes for CASSPNYNEQFF.

V gene TRBV25-1 combines with J gene TRBJ2-5; 10 nucleotides align to TRBD2. Germline lookup yields CDR1 MGHDK and CDR2 SYGVNS. The CDR3 totals 14 residues. With 4 bases clipped from V and 5 bases from J, the junction kept 4 bases outside the gene matches. The CDR3 bases are TGTGCCAGCAGTGTAGCGGGAGGCTGGGAGACCCAGTACTTC. Its translation is CASSVAGGWETQYF.

In this sample, this clone turned up once. The V gene is TRBV5-4, the J gene TRBJ2-1, with 9 nucleotides matching TRBD2. This CDR3 comprises 13 residues. V lost 4 bases to trimming and J lost 8 bases; unmatched junction nucleotides: 4. Germline CDR1 and CDR2: SGHNT and YYREEE (reference sequence). In DNA, the CDR3 is TGTGCCAGCAGCCCGGGACTAGCATATGAGCAGTTCTTC. Encoded protein: CASSPGLAYEQFF.

V is TRBV3-1 (or the pseudogene TRBV3-2) and J is TRBJ2-2; the D gene is possibly TRBD1 (5 bases). The CDR3 contains 14 residues. V dropped 2 bases and J dropped 9 bases, with 13 bases sitting between them. Germline V lookup: CDR1 LGHDT, CDR2 YNNKEL (reference sequence). CDR3 nucleotide sequence: TGTGCCAGCAGCCAATCAGGGATCTCCCGGGAGCTGTTTTTT. Translating it yields CASSQSGISRELFF.

The chain combines TRBV7-2 with TRBJ1-3; 9 bases fit TRBD1. The CDR3 length is 15 residues. Germline CDR1 SGHTA, CDR2 FQGNSA. V trimming: 4 bases; J trimming: 4 bases; junction bases outside the gene matches: 5. The chain's CDR3 is CASSSQGAQGNTIYF. The CDR3 region has the DNA TGTGCCAGCAGCTCACAGGGGGCGCAAGGAAACACCATATATTTT.

The V call is TRBV5-1, the J call TRBJ2-3, with unresolved D. V was pared by 4 bases and J by 0 bases, with 12 bases between. The CDR3 contains 15 residues. The germline V gene has CDR1 SGHRS and CDR2 YFSETQ. The CDR3 sequence is CASSRRGASTDTQYF. DNA of the CDR3: TGCGCCAGCAGCCGGCGCGGTGCTAGCACAGATACGCAGTATTTT. The entire variable domain, with the rest obtained from reference TRBV5-1 and TRBJ2-3, is as follows: KAGVTQTPRYLIKTRGQQVTLSCSPISGHRSVSWYQQTPGQGLQFLFEYFSETQRNKGNFPGRFSGRQFSNSRSEMNVSTLELGDSALYLCASSRRGASTDTQYFGPGTRLTVL.

This clone was found once. The rearrangement joins TRBV6-5 to TRBJ2-7; D is perhaps TRBD1 (6 bases). CDR1 and CDR2 from the germline V gene are MNHEY and SVGAGI. This CDR3 contains 12 residues. Trimming left V 9 bases short and J 1 base short, with 10 bases between. The CDR3 protein is CASTDRSYEQYF. DNA for the CDR3: TGTGCCAGTACTGACAGGTCCTACGAGCAGTACTTC.

The chain joins TRBV6-5 to TRBJ2-2; D is unresolved. V was trimmed by 7 bases and J by 3 bases, leaving 9 bases between them. The CDR3 extends over 13 amino acids. Looked up from germline, CDR1 is MNHEY and CDR2 is SVGAGI. The CDR3 DNA follows: TGTGCCAGCACCTTCAGCGACACCGGGGAGCTGTTTTTT. As protein: CASTFSDTGELFF.

The chain carries TRBV29-1 and TRBJ2-1, with D possibly being TRBD1 (6 bases). The CDR3 sequence is 13 residues long. Germline values: CDR1 SQVTM, CDR2 ANQGSEA. V lost 4 bases and J 2 bases, leaving 9 bases between the germline ends. The CDR3 nucleotides are TGCAGCGTTGTGCAGGGGCCCTACAATGAGCAGTTCTTC. Its translation: CSVVQGPYNEQFF.

In DNA form, the CDR3 reads TGTGCCAGCAGTCCCCGGGGGTGGTACGGCTACACCTTC. Translated, it gives CASSPRGWYGYTF. J is TRBJ1-2 and V is TRBV6-2 or TRBV6-3; D is perhaps TRBD1 (5 bases). The V gene lost 5 bases and the J gene lost 8 bases, with 15 bases spanning the gap. Looked up from germline, CDR1 is MNHEY and CDR2 is SVGEGT. This CDR3 is built from 13 residues.

In this sample, this clone turned up a few times. This CDR3 is CASSGTANQETQYF. As DNA, the CDR3 is TGTGCCAGCAGCGGGACAGCAAACCAAGAGACCCAGTACTTC. The J gene is TRBJ2-5, the V gene TRBV3-1 (or the pseudogene TRBV3-2); TRBD1 matches at 7 bases. The V gene end was trimmed by 5 bases and the J gene end by 0 bases; junction bases not matched to a gene: 3. CDR1 is LGHDT, CDR2 YNNKEL, per germline (reference sequence). There are 14 residues in the CDR3.

V is TRBV27 and J is TRBJ1-5; D possibly corresponds to TRBD1 (6 bases). CDR3 length equals 17 residues. Germline-derived CDR1 and CDR2 are MNHEY and SMNVEV (reference sequence). The ends were cut back, 5 bases at V and 0 bases at J, with 17 bases in the middle. The CDR3 DNA reads as TGTGCCAGCAGTCCACGGACAGCCCTTTATAGCAATCAGCCCCAGCATTTT. As protein: CASSPRTALYSNQPQHF.

This clone was observed a single time. The rearrangement uses TRBV5-1 and TRBJ2-5; 8 bases map to TRBD2. Losses at the gene ends were 8 bases for V and 4 bases for J; bases not matched to a gene: 7. The germline CDR1 and CDR2 sequences are SGHRS and YFSETQ. The CDR3 has 13 residues. The CDR3 here is CASSTGGVETQYF. In DNA, the CDR3 is TGCGCCAGTTCTACGGGAGGGGTAGAGACCCAGTACTTC. The variable domain in full, completed from reference TRBV5-1 and TRBJ2-5, reads KAGVTQTPRYLIKTRGQQVTLSCSPISGHRSVSWYQQTPGQGLQFLFEYFSETQRNKGNFPGRFSGRQFSNSRSEMNVSTLELGDSALYLCASSTGGVETQYFGPGTRLLVL.

Turning to this clone: This specimen includes other DNA sequences encoding the same CDR3. This chain connects TRBV2 to TRBJ2-7; D gene uncertain. V dropped 6 bases and J dropped 3 bases, with 3 bases sitting between them. The CDR3 spans 10 residues. Germline assignment: CDR1 SNHLY and CDR2 FYNNEI. Written as DNA, the CDR3 is TGTGCCAGCAGAGTCTACGAGCAGTACTTC. Residues: CASRVYEQYF.

The genes are TRBV2 and TRBJ2-1; tentatively, D is TRBD2 (5 bases). CDR3 length: 13 amino acids. The V and J ends lost 6 bases and 15 bases respectively, with 21 bases between them. Germline V gene data show CDR1 as SNHLY and CDR2 as FYNNEI. The CDR3, as DNA: TGTGCCAGCAGATCTACCCGGAACCCGGCGGGGTTCTTC. Protein: CASRSTRNPAGFF. Complete variable domain (other parts from reference TRBV2 and TRBJ2-1): EPEVTQTPSHQVTQMGQEVILRCVPISNHLYFYWYRQILGQKVEFLVSFYNNEISEKSEIFDDQFSVERPDGSNFTLKIRSTKLEDSAMYFCASRSTRNPAGFFGPGTRLTVL.

This clone was counted once. The chain joins TRBV30 to TRBJ1-1; D is possibly TRBD1 (5 bases). V was cut by 0 bases and J by 3 bases, with 11 bases left in between. Germline CDR1 and CDR2: GTSNPN and SVGIG (reference sequence). The CDR3 sequence is 14 residues long. CDR3 nucleotides: TGTGCCTGGAGTGTGTCAGGGTGGTACACTGAAGCTTTCTTT. Protein sequence: CAWSVSGWYTEAFF.

The CDR3 nucleotides read TGTGCCAGCAGCCAAGTCCGGGAGGGTGGACAGCCCCAGCATTTT. It codes for CASSQVREGGQPQHF. This chain uses TRBV4-2 with TRBJ1-5; no reliable D call. CDR1 and CDR2 from the germline V gene are LGHNA and YNFKEQ. This CDR3 contains 15 residues. The ends were cut back, 1 base at V and 7 bases at J, with 14 bases in the middle.

J is TRBJ2-1 and V is TRBV18, with TRBD2 matching 7 bases. The length of the CDR3 is 15 residues. Germline V CDR1 and CDR2: KGHSH, LQKENI. V was pared by 6 bases and J by 3 bases, with 8 bases of the junction left unmatched. CDR3 loop: CASSPREGRYNEQFF. The CDR3 nucleotides read TGTGCCAGCTCGCCCAGGGAGGGCCGCTACAATGAGCAGTTCTTC.

The V call is TRBV7-2, the J call TRBJ1-1; D unresolved. The CDR3 consists of 14 residues. V was clipped by 1 base and J by 7 bases, with 13 bases between them. From germline, CDR1 is SGHTA and CDR2 FQGNSA. CDR3 nucleotides: TGTGCCAGCAGCTTAGGACATTCCGTCTTTGAAGCTTTCTTT. Protein sequence: CASSLGHSVFEAFF.